The clone carrying this T cell receptor (beta chain) was picked up a small number of times. Its antigen is not known. The entry originates in a study of immune evolution from preneoplasia to lung adenocarcinoma. Study as a whole: HLA loss of heterozygosity: about 7% AIS, 15% MIA, over 30% ADC, none AAH.

The V end lost 5 bases, the J end lost 2 bases, and 11 bases lay between the germline ends. Germline V gene sequence: CDR1 SQVTM, CDR2 ANQGSEA. The CDR3 contains 13 residues. Study observations and caveats: Top clone frequencies peaked in normal lung, apparently declining through invasive adenocarcinoma.

Between about 2014 and 2018, patients underwent resection in Japan or China. Some clones are missing from TCRdb's copy, which holds only in-frame ones; the method was immunoSEQ multiplex PCR. Of about 4,900 clones listed, more than 75% are singletons. Sequencing used FFPE minimally invasive lung adenocarcinoma tissue. The chain carries TRBV29-1 and TRBJ2-3; a weak D match, TRBD1 (5 bases). The clonotype originates from a person aged 65-85 years with lung adenocarcinoma. CDR3 DNA sequence: TGCAGCGTTCACCCCAGGGTCACAGATACGCAGTATTTT. It codes for CSVHPRVTDTQYF.